This T cell receptor (beta chain) was found in a study of beta chain features in type 1 diabetes. Expressed TCRB transcripts got sequenced, as all isolated RNA was reverse transcribed. Profiled with immunoSEQ multiplex PCR; TCRdb holds only in-frame clones, not every one. The sample lists hundreds of thousands of clones, around 15% seen once, with roughly 0.04% in the top ten. Whole-study results and caveats: Naive, central memory and Treg TCRB repertoires seemed to resemble each other more closely in patients than they did in healthy donors. In every one of the four CD4+ subsets, TCRB CDR3s were moderately but significantly shorter in Type 1 diabetes patients. Possible PCR preference for shorter templates applied equally to patients and controls.

Post-sort purity exceeded 95% for all sorted populations. In regard to this clone: Its antigen is still unknown.

Input material: naive CD4+ T cells from blood. The sequence was obtained from a man aged 18 to 29 with type 1 diabetes.

The chain's CDR3 is CSAQDFEQYF. In DNA form, the CDR3 reads TGCAGTGCTCAAGACTTCGAGCAGTACTTC. V usage is TRBV20-1 and J usage is TRBJ2-7; D gene unclear. V was trimmed by 5 bases and J by 6 bases, leaving 8 bases between them. There are 10 residues in the CDR3. Germline loops: CDR1 DFQATT, CDR2 SNEGSKA (reference sequence).